These 17 T cell receptor beta chains came from one sample sequenced in a study of post-analysis software for immune sequencing data. General study results and limits: Five TRBV segments, TRBV5-6, TRBV5-1 and TRBV20-1 among them, were found more frequent in patients than controls.

Their specific antigens are unknown. Unique molecular identifiers were present in the TCR beta cDNA libraries. TCRdb ran MiXCR on the PCR reads and lists one entry per CDR3 protein. The data show about 540,000 distinct CDR3 sequences, with around a third seen just once and roughly 6% held by the top ten. The specimen sequenced was blood. These receptor sequences come from a girl between 2 and 17 years old with multiple sclerosis.

J is TRBJ2-7 and V is TRBV13, with D perhaps matching TRBD1 (5 bases). The V and J ends lost 4 bases and 4 bases respectively, with 23 bases between them. Germline V gene data show CDR1 as PRHDT and CDR2 as FYEKMQ (reference sequence). This CDR3 spans 17 amino acids. The CDR3 loop is CASSSLSGARGGYEQYF. Here the CDR3 DNA reads TGTGCCAGCAGCTCCCTGTCTGGGGCAAGAGGTGGGTACGAGCAGTACTTC.

V and J are TRBV28 and TRBJ2-3; D gene uncertain. The CDR3 sequence is 13 residues long. CDR1 is MDHEN and CDR2 is SYDVKM in the germline V gene. Trimming stripped 3 bases from V and 4 bases from J, with 8 bases between. CDR3 nucleotides: TGTGCCAGCAGTTTGGTTTTTCCAGATACGCAGTATTTT. Residues: CASSLVFPDTQYF. The full variable domain, with the rest looked up from reference TRBV28 and TRBJ2-3, is DVKVTQSSRYLVKRTGEKVFLECVQDMDHENMFWYRQDPGLGLRLIYFSYDVKMKEKGDIPEGYSVSREKKERFSLILESASTNQTSMYLCASSLVFPDTQYFGPGTRLTVL.

The chain combines TRBV9 with TRBJ1-4; 7 positions match TRBD1. The CDR3 consists of 13 residues. Unmatched junction bases numbered 1, after V lost 0 bases and J lost 8 bases. CDR1 and CDR2 from the germline V gene are SGDLS and YYNGEE. CDR3 sequence reads: CASSVETGEKLFF. As DNA, the CDR3 is TGTGCCAGCAGCGTAGAGACAGGGGAAAAACTGTTTTTT.

About this clonotype itself: The junction and the germline gene differ at one end; a read error may be behind it. The rearrangement joins TRBV7-7 to TRBJ2-7; the D call may be TRBD1 or TRBD2 (5 bases each). The closer fit of TRBJ2-5 to the DNA end suggests the J call may be wrong. CDR3 length equals 13 residues. Per germline, CDR1 SSHAT and CDR2 FNYEAQ (reference sequence). The CDR3 DNA follows: TGTGCTAGCAGCTTCGGGGCCAAAGAGACCCAGTACTTC. Encoded protein: CASSFGAKETQYF.

The J gene is TRBJ1-1, the V gene TRBV7-2, with 10 bases matching TRBD1. V was clipped by 5 bases and J by 4 bases; unmatched bases: 4. In germline, CDR1 is SGHTA, CDR2 FQGNSA. There are 14 residues in the CDR3. Here the CDR3 DNA reads TGTGCCAGCAGCCAGGACAGGGGGACCACTGAAGCTTTCTTT. It encodes CASSQDRGTTEAFF.

The rearrangement uses TRBV10-3 and TRBJ2-3; 10 bases match TRBD1. The germline CDR1 and CDR2 sequences are ENHRY and SYGVKD. CDR3 length equals 15 residues. Losses at the gene ends were 4 bases for V and 1 base for J; bases not matched to a gene: 2. This chain's CDR3 is CAISGGTGGTDTQYF. The CDR3 DNA reads TGTGCCATCAGTGGCGGGACAGGGGGCACAGATACGCAGTATTTT.

The chain joins TRBV20-1 to TRBJ2-3; 12 nucleotides align to TRBD2. V lost 5 bases and J lost 3; bases outside the gene matches: 6. Germline CDR1 DFQATT, CDR2 SNEGSKA (reference sequence). The length of the CDR3 is 15 residues. CDR3 coding DNA: TGCAGTGCTTCCGGACTAGCGGGGAGAACAGATACGCAGTATTTT. Translated: CSASGLAGRTDTQYF.

The gene calls are TRBV6-6 and TRBJ1-1; 7 bases fit TRBD1. The CDR3 runs 14 residues. CDR1 and CDR2 from the germline V gene are MNHNY and SVGAGI (reference sequence). With V trimmed by 5 bases and J by 7 bases, 10 bases remained unmatched. The CDR3 DNA sequence: TGTGCCAGCAGTCCCAGACAGGGCGGGGGTGAAGCTTTCTTT. It is translated as CASSPRQGGGEAFF.

The J gene is TRBJ1-4, the V gene TRBV12-3 or TRBV12-4; D remains unclear. V dropped 3 bases and J dropped 3 bases, with 11 bases sitting between them. The CDR3 consists of 15 residues. CDR3 sequence (DNA): TGTGCCAGCAGTTTGACCGGTAGTGCTAATGAAAAACTGTTTTTT. It encodes CASSLTGSANEKLFF.

This clonotype was seen more than once but under ten times. The chain has TRBV4-2 and TRBJ2-6, with 12 bases identical to TRBD1. The junction had 15 bases not matched to a gene; V was cut back by 5 bases and J by 4 bases. CDR1 is LGHNA, CDR2 YNFKEQ, per germline. The CDR3 is 20 residues long. In DNA form, the CDR3 reads TGTGCCAGCAGCACTCCCGGGACAGGGGGCGACTTTTCCGGGGCCAACGTCCTGACTTTC. Residues: CASSTPGTGGDFSGANVLTF.

In nucleotides, the CDR3 is TGTGCCAGCAGCATTCCAGCCTTTAGGACCCAGTACTTC. Protein: CASSIPAFRTQYF. The chain is built from TRBV7-2 and TRBJ2-5; D is unclear. V was clipped by 5 bases and J by 7 bases, with 14 bases between them. Germline loops: CDR1 SGHTA, CDR2 FQGNSA. This CDR3 region has 13 residues. The whole variable domain, filled in from reference TRBV7-2 and TRBJ2-5, reads GAGVSQSPSNKVTEKGKDVELRCDPISGHTALYWYRQSLGQGLEFLIYFQGNSAPDKSGLPSDRFSAERTGGSVSTLTIQRTQQEDSAVYLCASSIPAFRTQYFGPGTRLLVL.

Turning to this clonotype: The junction differs from germline at one of its ends, possibly a read error. V and J are TRBV5-1 and TRBJ1-1, with D tentatively TRBD1 (6 bases). The CDR3 runs 12 residues. Germline V gives CDR1 SGHRS, CDR2 YFSETQ. The CDR3 coding sequence is TGCGCCAGCACCTCGGACAGACCTGAAGCTTCCTTT. Its translation: CASTSDRPEASF.

J is TRBJ2-1 and V is TRBV3-1; 9 bases align to TRBD2. The J call could be wrong; TRBJ2-7 is a better fit for the DNA end. Germline values: CDR1 LGHDT, CDR2 YNNKEL (reference sequence). The CDR3 extends over 16 amino acids. The CDR3 nucleotides read TGTGCCAGCAGCCAACGCTCTAGCGGGGACACCTACGAGCAGTACTTC. It is translated as CASSQRSSGDTYEQYF.

This chain uses TRBV29-1 with TRBJ2-5; 11 bases are shared with TRBD1. The J call may be incorrect, as the DNA end agrees better with TRBJ2-7. Germline V gene data show CDR1 as SQVTM and CDR2 as ANQGSEA. The CDR3 has 13 residues. The CDR3 here is CSVPGTGGYEQYF. CDR3 nucleotides: TGCAGCGTTCCCGGGACAGGGGGATACGAGCAGTACTTC.

This clonotype has only one observation. The gene calls are TRBV5-1 and TRBJ2-1, with D possibly TRBD2 on 6 matching bases. This CDR3 has 15 residues. The ends were cut back, 3 bases at V and 13 bases at J, with 23 bases in the middle. Germline-derived CDR1 and CDR2 are SGHRS and YFSETQ. Here the CDR3 DNA reads TGCGCCAGCAGCTCGATCAGGGACTCCCAAGAGACCCAGTTCTTC. Translating it yields CASSSIRDSQETQFF.

The chain links TRBV7-8 to TRBJ1-4; a possible D gene is TRBD1 (5 bases). Germline lookup yields CDR1 SGHVS and CDR2 FQNEAQ. V was shortened by 11 bases and J by 0 bases, with 10 bases between the two germline ends. This CDR3 has 13 residues. In nucleotides, the CDR3 is TGTGCCCAGGGTAGAGCAACTAATGAAAAACTGTTTTTT. It translates to CAQGRATNEKLFF.

In this sample, this clonotype turned up a few times. The gene calls are TRBV5-5 and TRBJ2-1, with TRBD2 matching over 7 bases. J lost 3 bases, V lost 4 bases, and 10 bases had no gene match. The germline CDR1 and CDR2 sequences are SGHKS and YYEKEE (reference sequence). The length of the CDR3 is 16 residues. The CDR3 loop reads CASSHPLGGDYNEQFF. The CDR3 DNA reads as TGTGCCAGCAGCCACCCGTTGGGGGGGGACTACAATGAGCAGTTCTTC.